This T cell receptor beta chain was recovered during a study of cytomegalovirus exposure and HLA in healthy donors. Findings of the study overall: An observed cluster of highly shared sequence variants was recorded as a likely sequencing artifact.

Primers: 60 Vbeta forward and 13 Jbeta reverse. Produced via immunoSEQ multiplex PCR; TCRdb's table is partial and in-frame only. Among about 130,000 clones listed, roughly 80% were seen once. This clone appeared once. Its antigen is as yet unknown. V lost 3 bases to trimming and J lost 4 bases; unmatched junction nucleotides: 8. Germline V gives CDR1 LNHDA, CDR2 SQIVND (reference sequence). There are 16 residues in the CDR3. The rearrangement uses TRBV19 and TRBJ2-1; 8 nucleotides align to TRBD2. Sequencing input: PBMCs. The sequence was collected from a man between 18 and 29 years old in good health and CMV-seropositive. The CDR3 DNA reads as TGTGCCAGTAGTATTTTCCTAGCGGGTGGATACAATGAGCAGTTCTTC. This codes for CASSIFLAGGYNEQFF.